The TCR beta chain described here comes from a study of diagnostic markers for celiac disease (dated by TCRdb to 2020 to 2022). Without a recorded count, this clonotype is taken to be medium-sized (0.01 to 0.1%) from its frequency. The specificity of this receptor is unknown. From cysteine to phenylalanine, the CDR3 is 16 amino acids long. This entry has no DNA. From a lookup of the germline V gene, CDR1 and CDR2 are SGHTA and FQGNSA. Sequencing took place on an Illumina MiSeq. Once TCRdb had reprocessed the reads, it stored one entry per CDR3 protein sequence and supplied no DNA. This specimen's table enumerates under 6,000 distinct CDR3 sequences. The ten largest make up 5.5% to 7% of the sample.

The clonotype originates from a human donor. This table probably holds off-target reads from a library built for another chain. The V and J segments used are TRBV7-2 and TRBJ2-3; TCRdb designates TRBD2, a call that cannot be tested without DNA. The sequenced sample consisted of either unsorted cells or a sorted T cell fraction (not recorded which). The CDR3 region reads CASRPTLAGRTDTQYF.